Below are 21 T cell receptor beta chains sequenced from a single sample in a study of T cell repertoires in cytomegalovirus infection. TCRdb fed the reads into MiXCR, producing one record per CDR3 protein. The profile shows about 570,000 distinct CDR3 sequences, 40% of them singletons. What these receptors recognize is not known. Sequences were derived from cultured PBMCs, sampled from culture after CMV antigen stimulation. All receptors derive from a human donor in good health (CMV status not recorded). Some clones in this sample may be carry-over from other donors' samples.

This clonotype was recorded a few times. The chain recombines TRBV2 with TRBJ2-1, with D maybe TRBD1 (5 bases). V gave up 4 bases and J gave up 3 bases, with 13 bases separating them. Germline values: CDR1 SNHLY, CDR2 FYNNEI. The CDR3 covers 15 residues. The CDR3 DNA reads TGTGCCAGCAGTGCCCCAGGGTTCGACTACAATGAGCAGTTCTTC. Its protein product is CASSAPGFDYNEQFF.

The chain employs TRBV25-1 and TRBJ2-4; 7 nucleotides align to TRBD1. The germline V gene encodes CDR1 MGHDK and CDR2 SYGVNS. V lost 3 bases and J lost 2; bases outside the gene matches: 4. The CDR3 has 15 amino acids. Here the CDR3 DNA reads TGTGCCAGCAGTGAGGCCAGGGGGTCCAAAAACATTCAGTACTTC. This gives the protein CASSEARGSKNIQYF.

This clonotype was found a few times. The chain has TRBV7-2 and TRBJ2-7; 8 bases match TRBD1. In germline, CDR1 is SGHTA, CDR2 FQGNSA. V gave up 4 bases and J gave up 5 bases; unmatched junction bases: 7. The CDR3 length is 14 residues. The CDR3 DNA reads as TGTGCCAGCAGCTCCGGACAGGGTTGGGACGAGCAGTACTTC. This codes for CASSSGQGWDEQYF.

This clonotype was found once. The J gene is TRBJ2-7, the V gene TRBV11-2, with a possible D match to TRBD1 (5 bases). Germline V lookup: CDR1 SGHAT, CDR2 FQNNGV. With 1 base removed from V and 3 bases from J, the gap between germline ends came to 13 bases. The CDR3 is 15 residues long. Written as DNA, the CDR3 is TGTGCCAGCAGCTTAGGGCAGGGTTGGGGCTACGAGCAGTACTTC. Amino acid sequence: CASSLGQGWGYEQYF.

This clonotype has just a few counts. This sequence joins TRBV7-6 and TRBJ2-3, with D maybe TRBD2 (6 bases). This CDR3 comprises 14 residues. Germline V gene sequence: CDR1 SGHVS, CDR2 FNYEAQ. Trimming took off 5 bases at V and 4 bases at J, with 13 bases between the two ends. The CDR3 DNA sequence: TGTGCCAGCAGCCCGGGACTTCTGCCAGATACGCAGTATTTT. It translates to CASSPGLLPDTQYF.

Notes on this clonotype: Its ends do not fully match the called genes, so a read error is possible. CDR3 in DNA: TGTGCCAGCAGCTACGGCGGTGGGAGGGGGGACAATGAGCCGTTCTTC. Translated, it gives CASSYGGGRGDNEPFF. The chain is built from TRBV7-6 and TRBJ2-1, with D possibly matching TRBD2 (7 bases). Germline CDR1 is SGHVS and CDR2 is FNYEAQ. The CDR3 covers 16 residues. The full variable domain, rest sourced from reference TRBV7-6 and TRBJ2-1, is GAGVSQSPRYKVTKRGQDVALRCDPISGHVSLYWYRQALGQGPEFLTYFNYEAQQDKSGLPNDRFSAERPEGSISTLTIQRTEQRDSAMYRCASSYGGGRGDNEPFFGPGTRLTVL.

The chain uses TRBV19 and TRBJ2-7; TRBD1 aligns across 8 bases. V dropped 5 bases and J dropped 6; count of bases not matched to a gene: 6. Germline V gene sequence: CDR1 LNHDA, CDR2 SQIVND (reference sequence). The CDR3 totals 13 residues. The CDR3 region has the DNA TGTGCCAGTAGTGACCGAACAGGGGGCGAGCAGTACTTC. Translation: CASSDRTGGEQYF.

The rearrangement uses TRBV20-1 and TRBJ1-3; D not certain. This CDR3 is built from 14 residues. V gave up 6 bases and J gave up 0 bases, with 12 bases separating them. From germline, CDR1 is DFQATT and CDR2 SNEGSKA (reference sequence). The chain's CDR3 is CSAPGPRSGNTIYF. In nucleotides, the CDR3 is TGCAGTGCCCCTGGTCCTCGCTCTGGAAACACCATATATTTT.

The J gene is TRBJ2-1, the V gene TRBV6-1; D is possibly TRBD2 (5 bases). The ends were cut back, 6 bases at V and 8 bases at J, with 20 bases in the middle. Looked up from germline, CDR1 is MNHNS and CDR2 is SASEGT. The CDR3 is 15 residues long. In DNA, the CDR3 is TGTGCCAGCAGGGGGTCCGTGGGGAGCTTCGATGAGCAGTTCTTC. As protein: CASRGSVGSFDEQFF.

V is TRBV6-2 or TRBV6-3 and J is TRBJ2-7, with 10 bases fitting TRBD1. The CDR3 runs to 16 residues. After removal of 5 bases from V and 3 bases from J, the junction contained 10 bases not matched to a gene. Germline CDR1 reads MNHEY; CDR2 reads SVGEGT. The CDR3 bases are TGTGCCAGCAGTATACCTCTGACAGGGGGCATCTACGAGCAGTACTTC. Protein sequence: CASSIPLTGGIYEQYF.

This clonotype was picked up a small number of times. The chain is built from TRBV7-2 and TRBJ2-1; 14 positions agree with TRBD2. Germline-derived CDR1 and CDR2 are SGHTA and FQGNSA. The ends lost 1 base at V and 7 bases at J; junction bases unmatched: 3. The CDR3 contains 16 residues. As DNA, the CDR3 is TGTGCCAGCAGCTTAGTAGGACTAGCGGGGGGAAATGAGCAGTTCTTC. This sequence encodes CASSLVGLAGGNEQFF.

The chain joins TRBV7-2 to TRBJ2-7; D is perhaps TRBD1 or TRBD2 (5 bases each). CDR1 SGHTA and CDR2 FQGNSA come from the germline V gene. The V and J ends lost 5 bases and 2 bases respectively, with 10 bases between them. This CDR3 has 13 residues. Here the CDR3 reads CASSRGPPYEQYF. The CDR3 bases are TGTGCCAGCAGCCGGGGACCCCCCTACGAGCAGTACTTC.

V and J are TRBV20-1 and TRBJ2-5; the D gene is possibly TRBD1 (6 bases). Deletions cut 5 bases from V and 4 bases from J, with 14 bases between. The CDR3 contains 13 residues. The germline gives CDR1 DFQATT, CDR2 SNEGSKA (reference sequence). The CDR3 protein is CSAVQGSGETQYF. In DNA form, the CDR3 reads TGCAGTGCTGTACAGGGTTCAGGAGAGACCCAGTACTTC.

The gene calls are TRBV20-1 and TRBJ1-2; D unclear. The CDR3 is 14 residues long. V was cut by 6 bases and J by 1 base, with 15 bases left in between. Germline V lookup: CDR1 DFQATT, CDR2 SNEGSKA (reference sequence). The DNA for the CDR3 is TGCAGTGCCCAGCATTCGGGCTATAACTATGGCTACACCTTC. Its protein product is CSAQHSGYNYGYTF.

The CDR3 sequence: CASSPPGTGEEKLFF. CDR3 nucleotide sequence: TGTGCCAGCAGCCCACCCGGGACAGGGGAAGAAAAACTGTTTTTT. The rearrangement links TRBV5-5 to TRBJ1-4, with 10 positions matching TRBD1. Germline values: CDR1 SGHKS, CDR2 YYEKEE (reference sequence). V gave up 4 bases and J gave up 8 bases; unmatched junction bases: 8. The CDR3 is 15 residues long. Looking up the rest from reference TRBV5-5 and TRBJ1-4 gives the full variable domain: DAGVTQSPTHLIKTRGQQVTLRCSPISGHKSVSWYQQVLGQGPQFIFQYYEKEERGRGNFPDRFSARQFPNYSSELNVNALLLGDSALYLCASSPPGTGEEKLFFGSGTQLSVL.

This CDR3 is CSVEGGDYEQYF. The CDR3 nucleotides are TGCAGCGTTGAGGGGGGGGACTACGAGCAGTACTTC. V is TRBV29-1 and J is TRBJ2-7; 7 bases fit TRBD2. The CDR3 totals 12 residues. Unmatched junction bases numbered 2, after V lost 3 bases and J lost 3 bases. The germline CDR1 and CDR2 sequences are SQVTM and ANQGSEA.

This clonotype came up many times. The chain has TRBV7-2 and TRBJ1-5; D is undetermined. The germline CDR1 and CDR2 sequences are SGHTA and FQGNSA. This CDR3 region has 12 residues. The ends were cut back, 5 bases at V and 6 bases at J, with 8 bases in the middle. As DNA, the CDR3 is TGTGCCAGCAGCCCACCGGCTCAGCCCCAGCATTTT. Protein sequence: CASSPPAQPQHF.

V and J are TRBV7-9 and TRBJ2-3, with 9 bases lining up with TRBD2. The CDR3 length is 16 residues. The junction had 11 bases not matched to a gene; V was cut back by 5 bases and J by 5 bases. Germline V lookup: CDR1 SEHNR, CDR2 FQNEAQ (reference sequence). The CDR3 bases are TGTGCCAGCAGCCGCCCGCGGGGGGGCCCGGGAGATACGCAGTATTTT. It specifies CASSRPRGGPGDTQYF. Full variable domain (missing parts from reference TRBV7-9 and TRBJ2-3): DTGVSQNPRHKITKRGQNVTFRCDPISEHNRLYWYRQTLGQGPEFLTYFQNEAQLEKSRLLSDRFSAERPKGSFSTLEIQRTEQGDSAMYLCASSRPRGGPGDTQYFGPGTRLTVL.

This rearrangement joins TRBV12-3 or TRBV12-4 to TRBJ2-4; D gene unclear. The CDR3 is 13 residues long. The ends were cut back, 6 bases at V and 9 bases at J, with 15 bases in the middle. The CDR3 loop reads CASSFVRVGIQYF. CDR3 DNA: TGTGCCAGCAGCTTCGTTAGGGTGGGCATTCAGTACTTC.

This clonotype appeared a few times. V usage is TRBV7-6 and J usage is TRBJ2-1; 7 positions match TRBD2. Germline values: CDR1 SGHVS, CDR2 FNYEAQ. J was trimmed by 7 bases and V by 5 bases; bases with no gene match: 11. The CDR3 totals 15 residues. DNA for the CDR3: TGTGCCAGCAGCGGGGGGGGGGGAAAATTGAATGAGCAGTTCTTC. It translates to CASSGGGGKLNEQFF.

V usage is TRBV4-1 and J usage is TRBJ2-1, with no clear D. Germline loops: CDR1 MGHRA, CDR2 YSYEKL. This CDR3 is built from 21 residues. V gave up 0 bases and J gave up 6 bases, with 30 bases separating them. CDR3 sequence (DNA): TGCGCCAGCAGCCAAGAGTCCGCTGACGCTCAAACCCCTCCGGGCTTCAATGAGCAGTTCTTC. Amino acids: CASSQESADAQTPPGFNEQFF.